The 5 T cell receptor beta chains below come from one sample, sequenced in a study of glioma-infiltrating T cells. Amplification of TCR alpha and beta CDR3 regions from RNA used iRepertoire nested multiplex PCR. TCRdb analysed the multiplex PCR reads with MiXCR anew, one entry per CDR3 protein. The sample includes around 350,000 distinct CDR3 sequences, around 45% of them seen just once. Sequences were obtained from glioma tissue, nonneoplastic brain tissue, or PBMCs (not recorded which). The receptors here all came from a human donor with low-grade glioma or glioblastoma, undergoing nonglioma brain surgery, or in good health (not recorded which).

This chain uses TRBV27 with TRBJ1-3; 7 nucleotides align to TRBD1. V lost 7 bases and J lost 1; bases outside the gene matches: 7. CDR1 MNHEY and CDR2 SMNVEV come from the germline V gene (reference sequence). The CDR3 is 15 residues long. The CDR3 DNA sequence: TGTGCCAGCAATGGCCCGACAGGGTCTGGAAACACCATATATTTT. Encoded protein: CASNGPTGSGNTIYF.

Note on this clonotype: A read error is possible here, since a much larger clone lies one base away. The gene calls are TRBV27 and TRBJ1-1; no clear D gene. The ends were cut back, 7 bases at V and 0 bases at J, with 15 bases in the middle. In germline, CDR1 is MNHEY, CDR2 SMNVEV (reference sequence). This CDR3 comprises 15 residues. Here the CDR3 reads CASTPGGGMNTEAFF. Here the CDR3 DNA reads TGTGCCAGCACCCCGGGCGGAGGGATGAACACTGAAGCTTTCTTT.

Worth noting for this clonotype: No conserved phenylalanine or tryptophan is present at the end of the CDR3, so a read error is the likely explanation. The chain couples TRBV7-9 to TRBJ1-1; TRBD1 is a possible D gene (5 bases). The germline V gene has CDR1 SEHNR and CDR2 FQNEAQ (reference sequence). Trimming took off 5 bases at V and 1 base at J, with 8 bases between the two ends. The CDR3 has 13 residues. The CDR3: CASSPTGNTEAFS. CDR3 DNA sequence: TGTGCCAGCAGCCCCACAGGGAACACTGAAGCTTTCTCT.

The genes are TRBV19 and TRBJ2-7, with 10 nucleotides matching TRBD2. V dropped 6 bases and J dropped 6; count of bases not matched to a gene: 8. CDR3 length: 14 residues. Germline V gene sequence: CDR1 LNHDA, CDR2 SQIVND (reference sequence). The CDR3 loop is CASSALAGEGEQYF. CDR3 DNA sequence: TGTGCCAGTAGCGCCCTAGCGGGAGAAGGCGAGCAGTACTTC.

The chain links TRBV18 to TRBJ1-1; the match to TRBD1 covers 10 bases. The V gene end was trimmed by 4 bases and the J gene end by 5 bases; junction bases not matched to a gene: 4. The CDR3 consists of 14 residues. Germline V gene data show CDR1 as KGHSH and CDR2 as LQKENI. The CDR3 coding sequence is TGTGCCAGCTCACGGGGACAGGGGAGGACTGAAGCTTTCTTT. It translates to CASSRGQGRTEAFF.